The 27 T cell receptor beta chains below all came from one sample that was sequenced in a study of cytomegalovirus exposure and HLA in healthy donors. The PCR used 60 Vbeta and 13 Jbeta primers. Profiled with immunoSEQ multiplex PCR; TCRdb holds only in-frame clones, not every one. Seen here are 150,000 to 250,000 clones, 82% observed once, and the top ten hold about 0.092%. Sequenced material: PBMCs. Receptor source: a boy between 2 and 10 years old in good health and CMV-seronegative.

This chain joins TRBV6-6 and TRBJ1-2; possible D gene TRBD1, 5 bases. This CDR3 region has 15 residues. V gave up 0 bases and J gave up 6 bases, with 14 bases separating them. CDR1 and CDR2 (germline): MNHNY, SVGAGI (reference sequence). The CDR3 DNA reads TGTGCCAGCAGTTACTCGGGGCTCTCCTGGGATGGCTACACCTTC. Translating it yields CASSYSGLSWDGYTF.

This clone was seen a handful of times. The rearrangement joins TRBV7-9 to TRBJ1-2; D not resolved. Germline CDR1 is SEHNR and CDR2 is FQNEAQ (reference sequence). CDR3 length equals 14 residues. The V end lost 3 bases, the J end lost 0 bases, and 8 bases lay between the germline ends. CDR3 coding DNA: TGTGCCAGCAGCTTGTTGCGATCTAACTATGGCTACACCTTC. As protein: CASSLLRSNYGYTF.

The V call is TRBV10-3, the J call TRBJ2-2; 9 positions match TRBD1. With 10 bases clipped from V and 0 bases from J, the junction kept 3 bases outside the gene matches. The CDR3 is 14 amino acids. Per germline, CDR1 ENHRY and CDR2 SYGVKD. CDR3 DNA: TGTGCCAACCGACAGGGGGCGAACACCGGGGAGCTGTTTTTT. This encodes CANRQGANTGELFF.

The chain has TRBV5-1 and TRBJ2-7, with TRBD2 matching over 9 bases. CDR1 is SGHRS, CDR2 YFSETQ, per germline. V lost 4 bases to trimming and J lost 3 bases; unmatched junction nucleotides: 8. The CDR3 is made up of 15 amino acids. CDR3: CASSPQAGGNYEQYF. The CDR3 coding sequence is TGCGCCAGCAGCCCCCAAGCGGGGGGTAACTACGAGCAGTACTTC.

The V gene is TRBV7-2, the J gene TRBJ2-1; 8 bases agree with TRBD1. The V and J ends lost 4 bases and 1 base, in that order; junction bases with no gene match: 9. The CDR3 spans 17 residues. Germline CDR1 reads SGHTA; CDR2 reads FQGNSA. The CDR3 here is CASSSGTGGGSYNEQFF. CDR3 sequence (DNA): TGTGCCAGCAGCTCGGGAACAGGGGGTGGGTCCTACAATGAGCAGTTCTTC. Combining the CDR3 with reference TRBV7-2 and TRBJ2-1 gives the whole variable domain GAGVSQSPSNKVTEKGKDVELRCDPISGHTALYWYRQSLGQGLEFLIYFQGNSAPDKSGLPSDRFSAERTGGSVSTLTIQRTQQEDSAVYLCASSSGTGGGSYNEQFFGPGTRLTVL.

This clone was recorded a few times. The genes are TRBV27 and TRBJ2-5; 8 positions agree with TRBD2. The germline V gene has CDR1 MNHEY and CDR2 SMNVEV (reference sequence). After removal of 3 bases from V and 3 bases from J, the junction contained 6 bases not matched to a gene. The CDR3 is 15 amino acids. The CDR3 spells CASSFGGDLKETQYF. As DNA, the CDR3 is TGTGCCAGCAGTTTCGGGGGGGACCTGAAAGAGACCCAGTACTTC.

The chain joins TRBV18 to TRBJ1-2; TRBD1 is a possible D gene (5 bases). This CDR3 region has 16 residues. Trimming shortened V by 3 bases and J by 7 bases, and 21 bases separated the two germline ends. Germline-derived CDR1 and CDR2 are KGHSH and LQKENI. The CDR3 protein is CASSPQWDPQEGGYTF. CDR3 nucleotides: TGTGCCAGCTCACCCCAGTGGGACCCCCAGGAGGGTGGCTACACCTTC. The full variable domain, completed using reference TRBV18 and TRBJ1-2, is NAGVMQNPRHLVRRRGQEARLRCSPMKGHSHVYWYRQLPEEGLKFMVYLQKENIIDESGMPKERFSAEFPKEGPSILRIQQVVRGDSAAYFCASSPQWDPQEGGYTFGSGTRLTVV.

The J gene is TRBJ2-5, the V gene TRBV19, with 13 bases fitting TRBD2. There are 15 residues in the CDR3. CDR1 is LNHDA, CDR2 SQIVND, per germline (reference sequence). V was clipped by 6 bases and J by 1 base; unmatched bases: 2. CDR3 coding DNA: TGTGCCAGTAGGAGGACTAGCGGGGGCCAAGAGACCCAGTACTTC. Translated: CASRRTSGGQETQYF.

The rearrangement links TRBV2 to TRBJ2-5; D is unresolved. Germline lookup yields CDR1 SNHLY and CDR2 FYNNEI. The CDR3 consists of 13 residues. Here the CDR3 DNA reads TGTACCGTCGAGATGCCATCCCAAGAGACCCAGTACTTC. Translation: CTVEMPSQETQYF.

The chain employs TRBV4-2 and TRBJ2-1; 15 positions match TRBD2. This CDR3 region has 18 residues. The germline CDR1 and CDR2 sequences are LGHNA and YNFKEQ. Losses at the gene ends were 4 bases for V and 3 bases for J; bases not matched to a gene: 7. The DNA of the CDR3 is TGTGCCAGCAGCCCTACCGGGACTAGCGGGGGGTTCTACAATGAGCAGTTCTTC. Its translation: CASSPTGTSGGFYNEQFF.

The gene calls are TRBV5-4 and TRBJ2-5; 10 nucleotides align to TRBD2. Germline loops: CDR1 SGHNT, CDR2 YYREEE (reference sequence). Trimming at V came to 0 bases and at J to 5 bases, leaving 4 bases not matched to a gene. This CDR3 is built from 15 residues. The CDR3 DNA reads as TGTGCCAGCAGCTTGGGGGGTAGCGGGGGGGAGACCCAGTACTTC. Its protein is CASSLGGSGGETQYF.

This clone was seen more than once but under ten times. The V call is TRBV5-8, the J call TRBJ2-2; the match to TRBD1 covers 10 bases. Germline V CDR1 and CDR2: SGHTS, YDEGEE. V lost 5 bases to trimming and J lost 1 base; unmatched junction nucleotides: 11. The CDR3 covers 18 residues. The CDR3 DNA reads TGTGCCAGCAGTCCTACCCCCGGGACAGGGGAGAACACCGGGGAGCTGTTTTTT. This translates into CASSPTPGTGENTGELFF.

This sequence joins TRBV29-1 and TRBJ2-7, with 7 bases matching TRBD1. This CDR3 spans 13 amino acids. Germline CDR1 reads SQVTM; CDR2 reads ANQGSEA. V was pared by 4 bases and J by 2 bases, with 5 bases of the junction left unmatched. The chain's CDR3 is CSVGQGTTYEQYF. The CDR3 DNA is TGCAGCGTTGGACAGGGTACGACCTACGAGCAGTACTTC.

V gene TRBV4-3 combines with J gene TRBJ2-2; 7 nucleotides line up with TRBD1. Unmatched junction bases numbered 11, after V lost 3 bases and J lost 7 bases. The CDR3 spans 16 residues. Germline CDR1 LGHNA, CDR2 YSLEER. CDR3: CASSQIMTGTVGELFF. The CDR3 coding sequence is TGCGCCAGCAGCCAGATCATGACAGGGACGGTCGGGGAGCTGTTTTTT.

This clone was seen a few times. The CDR3 DNA reads TGTGCCAGCAAGATTACACCATCTGGGGCCAACGTCCTGACTTTC. Protein product: CASKITPSGANVLTF. The chain carries TRBV2 and TRBJ2-6; D is ambiguous. V was shortened by 7 bases and J by 1 base, with 11 bases between the two germline ends. The CDR3 is made up of 15 amino acids. Germline values: CDR1 SNHLY, CDR2 FYNNEI.

The chain has TRBV11-2 and TRBJ2-7; tentative D call: TRBD2 (7 bases). The CDR3 consists of 15 residues. V was trimmed by 1 base and J by 2 bases, leaving 12 bases between them. In germline, CDR1 is SGHAT, CDR2 FQNNGV. CDR3 sequence reads: CASSLVGGQPYEQYF. CDR3 DNA: TGTGCCAGCAGCTTAGTCGGGGGGCAGCCCTACGAGCAGTACTTC.

The table lists this clone with a count of one. The genes are TRBV7-2 and TRBJ2-3; D gene unclear. Germline V lookup: CDR1 SGHTA, CDR2 FQGNSA. The CDR3 length is 12 residues. V dropped 7 bases and J dropped 8 bases, with 13 bases sitting between them. This chain's CDR3 is CASTASLVTQYF. In DNA, the CDR3 is TGTGCCAGCACCGCGTCCTTGGTTACGCAGTATTTT.

This clone was seen a handful of times. The V and J genes are TRBV19 and TRBJ1-6; tentative D call: TRBD1 (5 bases). The CDR3 is 13 amino acids. Germline V CDR1 and CDR2: LNHDA, SQIVND (reference sequence). V lost 5 bases and J 9 bases, leaving 11 bases between the germline ends. In DNA form, the CDR3 reads TGTGCCAGTAGTTTGGGGGGTGGTTCACCCCTCCACTTT. Protein sequence: CASSLGGGSPLHF.

This chain uses TRBV11-2 with TRBJ2-5; D possibly corresponds to TRBD1 (6 bases). The CDR3 is 16 amino acids. V was shortened by 5 bases and J by 0 bases, with 16 bases between the two germline ends. Per germline, CDR1 SGHAT and CDR2 FQNNGV. The CDR3 spells CASSPRVRGNQETQYF. CDR3 coding DNA: TGTGCCAGCAGCCCTCGGGTCAGGGGAAACCAAGAGACCCAGTACTTC. The full variable domain, its missing parts supplied by reference TRBV11-2 and TRBJ2-5, is EAGVAQSPRYKIIEKRQSVAFWCNPISGHATLYWYQQILGQGPKLLIQFQNNGVVDDSQLPKDRFSAERLKGVDSTLKIQPAKLEDSAVYLCASSPRVRGNQETQYFGPGTRLLVL.

The chain employs TRBV7-2 and TRBJ1-2, with no clear D. This CDR3 has 13 residues. V was pared by 3 bases and J by 8 bases, with 13 bases between. The germline V gene encodes CDR1 SGHTA and CDR2 FQGNSA. CDR3 amino acids: CASSLEPTLGYTF. For the CDR3, the DNA is TGTGCCAGCAGCTTGGAACCGACTTTGGGCTACACCTTC.

The rearrangement uses TRBV7-9 and TRBJ1-2; maybe TRBD1 (6 bases). The CDR3 totals 15 residues. CDR1 is SEHNR and CDR2 is FQNEAQ in the germline V gene (reference sequence). V was pared by 1 base and J by 8 bases, with 17 bases between. CDR3 coding DNA: TGTGCCAGCAGCTTAGGTTCGGGGGGCCTGGGAGGCTACACCTTC. Its protein product is CASSLGSGGLGGYTF.

This clone turned up a few times. The genes are TRBV19 and TRBJ2-1; TRBD1 matches at 7 bases. V trimming: 7 bases; J trimming: 4 bases; junction bases outside the gene matches: 10. Germline V CDR1 and CDR2: LNHDA, SQIVND (reference sequence). The CDR3 runs 15 residues. The CDR3 protein is CASKLAPGGYNEQFF. The CDR3 bases are TGTGCCAGTAAATTAGCCCCAGGGGGATACAATGAGCAGTTCTTC. The full variable domain, with the rest looked up from reference TRBV19 and TRBJ2-1, is DGGITQSPKYLFRKEGQNVTLSCEQNLNHDAMYWYRQDPGQGLRLIYYSQIVNDFQKGDIAEGYSVSREKKESFPLTVTSAQKNPTAFYLCASKLAPGGYNEQFFGPGTRLTVL.

The chain has TRBV19 and TRBJ1-1, with D possibly being TRBD1 (5 bases). V was clipped by 5 bases and J by 4 bases, with 11 bases between them. CDR1 LNHDA and CDR2 SQIVND come from the germline V gene (reference sequence). This CDR3 has 13 amino acids. In nucleotides, the CDR3 is TGTGCCAGTAGTTTCCGGAGGGGCACTGAAGCTTTCTTT. It translates to CASSFRRGTEAFF.

V is TRBV6-6 and J is TRBJ2-3, with D maybe TRBD2 (5 bases). The CDR3 has 15 residues. Per germline, CDR1 MNHNY and CDR2 SVGAGI (reference sequence). Trimming pared 6 bases from V and 1 base from J, leaving 14 bases between. The CDR3 DNA reads as TGTGCCAGCAGCCCCGCCGGGGTGGGCACAGATACGCAGTATTTT. As protein: CASSPAGVGTDTQYF.

The chain couples TRBV5-4 to TRBJ2-1, with 11 bases lining up with TRBD2. Germline CDR1 SGHNT, CDR2 YYREEE (reference sequence). Germline trimming cut 4 bases from V and 4 bases from J; bases unmatched to any gene: 4. This CDR3 spans 15 amino acids. As DNA, the CDR3 is TGTGCCAGCAGCCCGGGGACTAGCGGTTACAATGAGCAGTTCTTC. The encoded protein is CASSPGTSGYNEQFF.

This chain uses TRBV7-6 with TRBJ2-1; perhaps TRBD1 as D (5 bases). The CDR3 spans 14 residues. Germline loops: CDR1 SGHVS, CDR2 FNYEAQ. V was pared by 0 bases and J by 9 bases, with 12 bases between. The DNA of the CDR3 is TGTGCCAGCAGCTTAGCGGACCCCCAGGGTGAGCAGTTCTTC. It is translated as CASSLADPQGEQFF.

The chain has TRBV5-4 and TRBJ2-3; TRBD2 agrees at 9 bases. J was trimmed by 2 bases and V by 2 bases; bases with no gene match: 6. The CDR3 runs to 16 residues. Per the germline V gene, CDR1 is SGHNT and CDR2 is YYREEE (reference sequence). The CDR3 DNA is TGTGCCAGCAGCTTCTTTAGCGGGGGAAACACAGATACGCAGTATTTT. This sequence encodes CASSFFSGGNTDTQYF.